The clone carrying this T cell receptor beta chain has just one count. Its specificity is unknown. The junction departs from the called germline gene at one end, perhaps through a read error. The sample originates from a study of blood T cells in healthy people across ages. The study, taken as a whole, reports: Because donor CMV status was unknown, expanded clonotype changes were possibly confounded.

CDR3 length: 14 amino acids. Germline CDR1 reads SGHTA; CDR2 reads FQGNSA. Using a J-beta primer mix together with a sample-barcoded 5' primer, a second PCR was run for roughly 6 to 11 cycles. Sequencing of every sample gave 3 million or more CDR3-containing paired-end reads. TCRdb itself ran the 5' RACE reads through MiXCR, one entry per CDR3 protein. This repertoire shows some 1.5 million distinct CDR3 sequences, about 30% found once; its top ten account for 7.7%. The V and J genes are TRBV7-2 and TRBJ2-3; TRBD2 matches 7 bases. The sequenced material came from blood. The receptor was isolated from a woman aged 30 to 39 in good health. CDR3 sequence: CANSLGGGLDTQYF. In DNA, the CDR3 is TGTGCCAACAGCTTAGGCGGGGGATTAGATACGCAGTATTTT.